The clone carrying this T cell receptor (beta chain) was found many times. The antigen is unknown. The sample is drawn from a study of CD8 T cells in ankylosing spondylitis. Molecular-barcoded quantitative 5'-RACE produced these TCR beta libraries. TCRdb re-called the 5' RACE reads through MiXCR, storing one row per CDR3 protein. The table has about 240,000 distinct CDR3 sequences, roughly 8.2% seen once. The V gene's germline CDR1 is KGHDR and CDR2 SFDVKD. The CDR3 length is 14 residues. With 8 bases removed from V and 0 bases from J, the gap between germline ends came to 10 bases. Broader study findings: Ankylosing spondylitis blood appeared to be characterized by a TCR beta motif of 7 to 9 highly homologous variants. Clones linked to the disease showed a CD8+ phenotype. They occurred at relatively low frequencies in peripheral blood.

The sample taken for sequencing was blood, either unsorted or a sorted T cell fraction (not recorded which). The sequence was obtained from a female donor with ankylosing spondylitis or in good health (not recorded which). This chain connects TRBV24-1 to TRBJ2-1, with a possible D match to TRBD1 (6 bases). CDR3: CATNRVSSYNEQFF. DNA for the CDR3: TGTGCCACCAACAGGGTGAGCTCCTACAATGAGCAGTTCTTC.